The 32 T cell receptor beta chains below were found in one sample sequenced in a study of blood T cell repertoires in COVID-19. The method was immunoSEQ multiplex PCR; TCRdb's version includes in-frame clones alone and lacks a portion of them. The data show 75,000 to 85,000 clones, around 80% seen once. Sequencing was performed on peripheral blood. These receptors were obtained from a human donor in a cohort sampled during active COVID-19.

V usage is TRBV5-1 and J usage is TRBJ2-7; D may be TRBD2 (5 bases). The germline V gene encodes CDR1 SGHRS and CDR2 YFSETQ. The CDR3 contains 13 residues. V dropped 4 bases and J dropped 5 bases, with 13 bases sitting between them. DNA of the CDR3: TGCGCCAGCAGCCCGGCGCCCGGGAACGAGCAGTACTTC. Translating it yields CASSPAPGNEQYF. Combining the CDR3 with reference TRBV5-1 and TRBJ2-7 gives the whole variable domain KAGVTQTPRYLIKTRGQQVTLSCSPISGHRSVSWYQQTPGQGLQFLFEYFSETQRNKGNFPGRFSGRQFSNSRSEMNVSTLELGDSALYLCASSPAPGNEQYFGPGTRLTVT.

This chain connects TRBV7-6 to TRBJ2-5, with a possible D match to TRBD2 (5 bases). Germline V gives CDR1 SGHVS, CDR2 FNYEAQ. Trimming cost V 1 base and J 5 bases, with 20 bases left between them. This CDR3 spans 17 amino acids. Written as DNA, the CDR3 is TGTGCCAGCAGCTTAGAAGTGGTCTTCGGCGGGCGGGAGACCCAGTACTTC. Translated: CASSLEVVFGGRETQYF.

The CDR3 reads CASSERERYGYTF. CDR3 coding DNA: TGTGCCAGCAGTGAAAGGGAGCGCTATGGCTACACCTTC. This chain links TRBV6-1 with TRBJ1-2, with D hard to call. The V and J ends lost 2 bases and 4 bases respectively, with 8 bases between them. The CDR3 covers 13 residues. Per germline, CDR1 MNHNS and CDR2 SASEGT.

The rearrangement uses TRBV6-5 and TRBJ1-1, with D maybe TRBD1 (5 bases). Trimming left V 6 bases short and J 5 bases short, with 13 bases between. This CDR3 comprises 13 residues. Germline V lookup: CDR1 MNHEY, CDR2 SVGAGI. This chain's CDR3 is CASSVGGRTEAFF. In DNA, the CDR3 is TGTGCCAGCAGCGTGGGGGGGAGGACTGAAGCTTTCTTT.

The DNA for the CDR3 is TGTGCCAGCAGCGAACAGGGAGGAGGCAATCAGCCCCAGCATTTT. This translates into CASSEQGGGNQPQHF. V and J are TRBV2 and TRBJ1-5, with TRBD1 as a possible D gene (6 bases). The CDR3 is 15 residues long. Germline values: CDR1 SNHLY, CDR2 FYNNEI. Trimming shortened V by 6 bases and J by 2 bases, and 14 bases separated the two germline ends.

V is TRBV5-1 and J is TRBJ2-7; 7 positions agree with TRBD1. Germline CDR1 reads SGHRS; CDR2 reads YFSETQ. The CDR3 totals 14 residues. The V and J ends lost 2 bases and 1 base, in that order; junction bases with no gene match: 3. The CDR3 nucleotides are TGCGCCAGCAGCTTTCGACAGGGTTCCTACGAGCAGTACTTC. Its protein is CASSFRQGSYEQYF. The full variable domain, with the rest looked up from reference TRBV5-1 and TRBJ2-7, is KAGVTQTPRYLIKTRGQQVTLSCSPISGHRSVSWYQQTPGQGLQFLFEYFSETQRNKGNFPGRFSGRQFSNSRSEMNVSTLELGDSALYLCASSFRQGSYEQYFGPGTRLTVT.

V and J are TRBV6-2 or TRBV6-3 and TRBJ1-3; 7 nucleotides line up with TRBD1. The junction had 1 base not matched to a gene; V was cut back by 2 bases and J by 0 bases. The CDR3 is made up of 15 amino acids. Germline V gene lookup returns CDR1 MNHEY and CDR2 SVGEGT. The CDR3 bases are TGTGCCAGCAGTTACGAGGGGGCCTCTGGAAACACCATATATTTT. Encoded protein: CASSYEGASGNTIYF.

The chain has TRBV18 and TRBJ2-7; TRBD1 might be the D (6 bases). Trimming took 3 bases from V and 6 from J, leaving 9 bases between them. This CDR3 is 12 amino acids long. In germline, CDR1 is KGHSH, CDR2 LQKENI. The CDR3 sequence: CASSPQGGEQYF. The DNA for the CDR3 is TGTGCCAGCTCACCCCAAGGGGGCGAGCAGTACTTC. Variable domain in full (rest from reference TRBV18 and TRBJ2-7): NAGVMQNPRHLVRRRGQEARLRCSPMKGHSHVYWYRQLPEEGLKFMVYLQKENIIDESGMPKERFSAEFPKEGPSILRIQQVVRGDSAAYFCASSPQGGEQYFGPGTRLTVT.

The V call is TRBV5-1, the J call TRBJ1-2; 7 nucleotides agree with TRBD1. The length of the CDR3 is 16 residues. V lost 0 bases, J lost 6 bases, and 11 bases stayed unmatched. Germline-derived CDR1 and CDR2 are SGHRS and YFSETQ. CDR3 nucleotide sequence: TGCGCCAGCAGCTTGGCCAACAACAGGGGAGTCGATGGCTACACCTTC. Amino acids: CASSLANNRGVDGYTF.

The V call is TRBV29-1, the J call TRBJ1-4, with a weak D call TRBD1 (5 bases). V shed 2 bases and J shed 8 bases, with 9 bases lying between them. This CDR3 is built from 12 residues. Per the germline V gene, CDR1 is SQVTM and CDR2 is ANQGSEA. In DNA, the CDR3 is TGCAGCGTTGAATTGGGGGGAGAAAAACTGTTTTTT. Translation: CSVELGGEKLFF.

The CDR3 bases are TGTGCCAGCAGCGCTGGGACAGGGGGCAGCAATCAGCCCCAGCATTTT. Its translation: CASSAGTGGSNQPQHF. The chain joins TRBV9 to TRBJ1-5; 12 nucleotides line up with TRBD1. The CDR3 contains 16 residues. Germline lookup yields CDR1 SGDLS and CDR2 YYNGEE. V trimming: 3 bases; J trimming: 1 base; junction bases outside the gene matches: 2.

With regard to this clone: This sample includes further DNA sequences coding for the same CDR3. The chain couples TRBV12-3 or TRBV12-4 to TRBJ2-5, with D perhaps TRBD2 (5 bases). Between the trimmed V and J ends, which lost 3 bases and 5 bases, there was a span of 10 bases. The CDR3 spans 13 residues. CDR3 sequence reads: CASSLAGGETQYF. The CDR3 DNA is TGTGCCAGCAGTTTGGCTGGCGGGGAGACCCAGTACTTC.

The CDR3 DNA is TGTGCCATCAGGGGGGGGACTTCAACTAATGAAAAACTGTTTTTT. It is translated as CAIRGGTSTNEKLFF. The rearrangement joins TRBV10-3 to TRBJ1-4; a weak D match, TRBD1 (5 bases). V dropped 6 bases and J dropped 0 bases, with 11 bases sitting between them. CDR1 is ENHRY and CDR2 is SYGVKD in the germline V gene. This CDR3 contains 15 residues.

V is TRBV11-2 and J is TRBJ1-2, with D uncertain. This CDR3 spans 14 amino acids. The V end was cut by 5 bases, the J end by 3 bases, with 13 bases between. CDR1 is SGHAT and CDR2 is FQNNGV in the germline V gene. CDR3 DNA sequence: TGTGCCAGCAGCCAACCCCCCGGGGACTATGGCTACACCTTC. Protein: CASSQPPGDYGYTF.

This clone was seen only a few times. V is TRBV30 and J is TRBJ2-7, with TRBD1 matching over 7 bases. The CDR3 length is 11 residues. V lost 3 bases and J lost 6; bases outside the gene matches: 2. The V gene's germline CDR1 is GTSNPN and CDR2 SVGIG (reference sequence). CDR3 coding DNA: TGTGCCTGGAGACAGGGGTCCGAGCAGTACTTC. Amino acid sequence: CAWRQGSEQYF.

The chain is built from TRBV7-9 and TRBJ1-4, with D unresolved. The V end was cut by 3 bases, the J end by 5 bases, with 7 bases between. Germline CDR1 is SEHNR and CDR2 is FQNEAQ (reference sequence). There are 13 residues in the CDR3. The DNA for the CDR3 is TGTGCCAGCAGCTTTCTACCAAATGAAAAACTGTTTTTT. Translated, it gives CASSFLPNEKLFF.

This chain connects TRBV19 to TRBJ2-7, with TRBD1 matching over 8 bases. The ends lost 6 bases at V and 5 bases at J; junction bases unmatched: 6. The CDR3 spans 13 residues. CDR1 LNHDA and CDR2 SQIVND come from the germline V gene (reference sequence). Here the CDR3 DNA reads TGTGCCAGTAGCTTGACAGGGGTACACGAGCAGTACTTC. Translated: CASSLTGVHEQYF.

V gene TRBV6-1 combines with J gene TRBJ1-2; the D gene is possibly TRBD1 (6 bases). Trimming cost V 4 bases and J 4 bases, with 28 bases left between them. The CDR3 is 19 amino acids. Germline CDR1 and CDR2: MNHNS and SASEGT. CDR3: CASSARGGGSYALLYGYTF. CDR3 bases: TGTGCCAGCAGTGCGCGAGGCGGGGGCTCCTACGCTCTACTCTATGGCTACACCTTC.

This chain uses TRBV12-3 or TRBV12-4 with TRBJ1-2; D ambiguous. CDR3 length equals 13 residues. V was shortened by 1 base and J by 6 bases, with 9 bases between the two germline ends. The CDR3 is CASSLGAGNGYTF. In DNA form, the CDR3 reads TGTGCCAGCAGTTTAGGGGCGGGTAATGGCTACACCTTC.

The chain joins TRBV2 to TRBJ1-5; D gene unclear. Trimming pared 0 bases from V and 2 bases from J, leaving 5 bases between. Germline V gene sequence: CDR1 SNHLY, CDR2 FYNNEI. The CDR3 extends over 14 amino acids. The CDR3 coding sequence is TGTGCCAGCAGTGAAGCGTTCGGCAATCAGCCCCAGCATTTT. Its translation: CASSEAFGNQPQHF. Based on the CDR3 plus reference TRBV2 and TRBJ1-5, the full variable domain is EPEVTQTPSHQVTQMGQEVILRCVPISNHLYFYWYRQILGQKVEFLVSFYNNEISEKSEIFDDQFSVERPDGSNFTLKIRSTKLEDSAMYFCASSEAFGNQPQHFGDGTRLSIL.

The chain combines TRBV6-5 with TRBJ2-7, with a possible D match to TRBD2 (7 bases). The CDR3 extends over 15 amino acids. The V gene's germline CDR1 is MNHEY and CDR2 SVGAGI. Trimming shortened V by 6 bases and J by 5 bases, and 20 bases separated the two germline ends. The CDR3 DNA is TGTGCCAGCAGCCCCAGGGGCGGGGGTAGCGACGAGCAGTACTTC. It translates to CASSPRGGGSDEQYF.

About this clone: Other DNA variants within this sample encode the same CDR3. The V gene is TRBV6-1, the J gene TRBJ2-7, with D perhaps TRBD1 (6 bases). Germline CDR1 and CDR2: MNHNS and SASEGT. The CDR3 is 15 residues long. Trimming took 3 bases from V and 1 from J, leaving 13 bases between them. CDR3 sequence (DNA): TGTGCCAGCAGTGATCTGGGGGCCCCTTCCTACGAGCAGTACTTC. This sequence encodes CASSDLGAPSYEQYF.

V gene TRBV5-1 combines with J gene TRBJ1-6; tentatively, D is TRBD1 (5 bases). The CDR3 extends over 16 amino acids. V lost 4 bases and J lost 0, with 11 bases in between. Germline V lookup: CDR1 SGHRS, CDR2 YFSETQ. CDR3 sequence: CASSGGESSYNSPLHF. In DNA, the CDR3 is TGCGCCAGCAGCGGGGGGGAGAGCTCCTATAATTCACCCCTCCACTTT.

The genes are TRBV14 and TRBJ1-1, with TRBD1 matching 7 bases. From germline, CDR1 is SGHDN and CDR2 FVKESK. V trimming: 4 bases; J trimming: 5 bases; junction bases outside the gene matches: 4. This CDR3 is 13 amino acids long. CDR3 DNA: TGTGCCAGCAGCCGACAGGGACGGACTGAAGCTTTCTTT. This encodes CASSRQGRTEAFF.

The rearrangement uses TRBV29-1 and TRBJ2-3, with 12 bases fitting TRBD2. The ends lost 2 bases at V and 1 base at J; junction bases unmatched: 1. The CDR3 covers 15 residues. Germline CDR1 SQVTM, CDR2 ANQGSEA. The CDR3 here is CSVEPSGGGTDTQYF. Here the CDR3 DNA reads TGCAGCGTTGAACCTAGCGGGGGGGGCACAGATACGCAGTATTTT.

V gene TRBV6-6 combines with J gene TRBJ1-1; TRBD1 might be the D (5 bases). The germline V and J ends were trimmed by 7 bases and 0 bases, with 9 bases remaining between them. The CDR3 is 13 residues long. Per the germline V gene, CDR1 is MNHNY and CDR2 is SVGAGI (reference sequence). CDR3 sequence reads: CASMGLLNTEAFF. In DNA form, the CDR3 reads TGTGCCAGCATGGGACTCCTGAACACTGAAGCTTTCTTT.

V gene TRBV27 combines with J gene TRBJ1-6, with D possibly matching TRBD1 (6 bases). Germline loops: CDR1 MNHEY, CDR2 SMNVEV (reference sequence). This CDR3 contains 14 residues. Trimming left V 5 bases short and J 10 bases short, with 15 bases between. The DNA for the CDR3 is TGTGCCAGCAGTCCACAGGGACCTGGATCACCCCTCCACTTT. Translated: CASSPQGPGSPLHF.

This chain joins TRBV18 and TRBJ2-7, with 8 bases fitting TRBD1. V shed 6 bases and J 4 bases; nucleotides not matched to a gene: 20. The length of the CDR3 is 18 residues. Germline CDR1 KGHSH, CDR2 LQKENI. The CDR3 DNA is TGTGCCAGCTCCCCAAGCCCCGGTTGGGGACAGGAGAAATACGAGCAGTACTTC. Encoded protein: CASSPSPGWGQEKYEQYF.

The V gene is TRBV4-1, the J gene TRBJ1-5; D unclear. CDR1 and CDR2 (germline): MGHRA, YSYEKL. The ends were cut back, 6 bases at V and 1 base at J, with 13 bases in the middle. This CDR3 region has 15 residues. The CDR3 reads CASREGVLSNQPQHF. The CDR3 DNA sequence: TGCGCCAGCAGAGAGGGAGTTTTAAGCAATCAGCCCCAGCATTTT.

This clone was seen a handful of times. This chain joins TRBV5-1 and TRBJ1-3; perhaps TRBD1 as D (5 bases). Germline loops: CDR1 SGHRS, CDR2 YFSETQ. The CDR3 consists of 18 residues. Trimming took 0 bases from V and 0 from J, leaving 16 bases between them. This CDR3 is CASSLEQGPSLSGNTIYF. DNA of the CDR3: TGCGCCAGCAGCTTGGAGCAGGGTCCAAGCCTCTCTGGAAACACCATATATTTT.

This clone occurred once. The J gene is TRBJ1-2, the V gene TRBV6-5, with no clear D. The CDR3 contains 12 residues. V lost 10 bases, J lost 4 bases, and 13 bases lay in between. Germline V CDR1 and CDR2: MNHEY, SVGAGI. CDR3 protein: CAIPGRGYGYTF. The CDR3, as DNA: TGTGCCATTCCAGGACGGGGCTATGGCTACACCTTC.

This chain uses TRBV7-9 with TRBJ1-1; 8 bases are shared with TRBD1. The CDR3 contains 16 residues. Looked up from germline, CDR1 is SEHNR and CDR2 is FQNEAQ (reference sequence). The V gene end was trimmed by 5 bases and the J gene end by 1 base; junction bases not matched to a gene: 9. This CDR3 is CASSADRVTRNTEAFF. Here the CDR3 DNA reads TGTGCCAGCAGCGCGGACAGGGTAACACGGAACACTGAAGCTTTCTTT.